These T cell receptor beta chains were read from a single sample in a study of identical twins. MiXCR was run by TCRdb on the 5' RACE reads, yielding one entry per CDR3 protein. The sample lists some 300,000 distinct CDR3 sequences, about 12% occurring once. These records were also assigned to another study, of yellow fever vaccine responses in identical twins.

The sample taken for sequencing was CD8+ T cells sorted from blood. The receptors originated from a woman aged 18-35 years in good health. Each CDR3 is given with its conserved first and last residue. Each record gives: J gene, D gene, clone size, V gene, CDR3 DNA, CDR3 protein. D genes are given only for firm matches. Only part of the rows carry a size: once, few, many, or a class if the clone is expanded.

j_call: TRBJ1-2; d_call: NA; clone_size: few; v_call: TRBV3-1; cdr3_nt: TGTGCCAGCAGCCAAGATCATCCCGGATACTATGGCTACACCTTC; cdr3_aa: CASSQDHPGYYGYTF
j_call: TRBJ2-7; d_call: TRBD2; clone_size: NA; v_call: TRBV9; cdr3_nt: TGTGCCAGCAGCCCACCCACCGGGGGGTCCGAGCAGTACTTC; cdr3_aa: CASSPPTGGSEQYF
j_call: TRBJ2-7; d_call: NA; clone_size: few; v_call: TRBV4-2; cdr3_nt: TGTGCCAGCAGCCAAGATCGGGGCGACTCTTCCTACGAGCAGTACTTC; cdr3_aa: CASSQDRGDSSYEQYF
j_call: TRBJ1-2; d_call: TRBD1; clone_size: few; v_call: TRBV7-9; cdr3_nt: TGTGCCAGCAGCCATGACAGGGGTGATGGCTACACCTTC; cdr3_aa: CASSHDRGDGYTF
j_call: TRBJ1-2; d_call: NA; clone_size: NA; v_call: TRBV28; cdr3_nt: TGTGCCAGCAGGCCCCAGGGAGGCCTCTATGGCTACACCTTC; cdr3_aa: CASRPQGGLYGYTF
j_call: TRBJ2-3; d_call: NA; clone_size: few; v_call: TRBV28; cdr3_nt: TGTGCCAGCAGTTTAGCCAGCGACCGGGATACGCAGTATTTT; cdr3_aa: CASSLASDRDTQYF
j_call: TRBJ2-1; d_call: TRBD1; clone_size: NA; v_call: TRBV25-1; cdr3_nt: TGTGCCAGCAGTGAATTCGGGACAGACAATGAGCAGTTCTTC; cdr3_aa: CASSEFGTDNEQFF
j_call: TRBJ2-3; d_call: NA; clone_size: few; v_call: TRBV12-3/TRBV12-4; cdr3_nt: TGTGCCAGCAGTTTAGGGAAAGAGACAGATACGCAGTATTTT; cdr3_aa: CASSLGKETDTQYF
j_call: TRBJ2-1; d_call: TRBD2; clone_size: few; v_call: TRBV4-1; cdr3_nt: TGCGCCAGCAGCCAAGCCATTCGACTAGCGGGAGGCGACTACAATGAGCAGTTCTTC; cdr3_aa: CASSQAIRLAGGDYNEQFF
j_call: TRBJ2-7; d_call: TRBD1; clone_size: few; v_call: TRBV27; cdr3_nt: TGTGCCAGCAGCTTGGGACAGAGCTCCTACGAGCAGTACTTC; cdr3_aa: CASSLGQSSYEQYF
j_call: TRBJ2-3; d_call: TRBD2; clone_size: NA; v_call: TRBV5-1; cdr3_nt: TGCGCCAGCAGCTCTCGAGGACTAGCGGGAACCACAGATACGCAGTATTTT; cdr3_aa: CASSSRGLAGTTDTQYF
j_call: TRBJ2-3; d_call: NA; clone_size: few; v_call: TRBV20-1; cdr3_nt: TGCAGTGCTGAACAGCCAGATACGCAGTATTTT; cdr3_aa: CSAEQPDTQYF
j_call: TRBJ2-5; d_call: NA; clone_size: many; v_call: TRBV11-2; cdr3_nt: TGTGCCAGCGGACCTCAGGGACAAGAGACCCAGTACTTC; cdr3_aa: CASGPQGQETQYF
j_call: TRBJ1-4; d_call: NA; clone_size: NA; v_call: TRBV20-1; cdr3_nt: TGCAGTGCTAGAGATTCGCATGCAACTAATGAAAAACTGTTTTTT; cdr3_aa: CSARDSHATNEKLFF
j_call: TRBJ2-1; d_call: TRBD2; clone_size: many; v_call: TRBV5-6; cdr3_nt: TGTGCCAGCAGCAGGGTTAGCGGGGACCCCTACAATGAGCAGTTCTTC; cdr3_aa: CASSRVSGDPYNEQFF
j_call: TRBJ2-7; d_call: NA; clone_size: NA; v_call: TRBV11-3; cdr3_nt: TGTGCCAGCAGCTTAGAGTCGTCGGTGGGGTACGAGCAGTACTTC; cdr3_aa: CASSLESSVGYEQYF
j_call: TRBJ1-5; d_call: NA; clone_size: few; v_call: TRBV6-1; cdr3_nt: TGTGCCAGCAGACCGGACGGGAATAGCAATCAGCCCCAGCATTTT; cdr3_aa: CASRPDGNSNQPQHF
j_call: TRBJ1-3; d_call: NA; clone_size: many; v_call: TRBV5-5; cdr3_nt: TGTGCCAGCAGCTTGTCAATCTCTGGAAACACCATATATTTT; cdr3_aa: CASSLSISGNTIYF
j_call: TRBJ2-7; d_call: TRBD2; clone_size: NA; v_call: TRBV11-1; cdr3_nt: TGTGCCAGCAGCTCCCCCACTAACATTTTAGCGGGAGAAGGATACGAGCAGTACTTC; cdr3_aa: CASSSPTNILAGEGYEQYF
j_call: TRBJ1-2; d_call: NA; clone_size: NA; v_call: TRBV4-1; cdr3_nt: TGCGCCAGCAGCCAACCATCAGGGTCCTATGGCTACACCTTC; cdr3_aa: CASSQPSGSYGYTF
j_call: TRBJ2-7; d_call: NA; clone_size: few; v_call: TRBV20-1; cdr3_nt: TGCAGTGCTATATCGCCCGAGCCATCCTACGAGCAGTACTTC; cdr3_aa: CSAISPEPSYEQYF
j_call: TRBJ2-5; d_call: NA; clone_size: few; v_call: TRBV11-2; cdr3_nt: TGTGCCAGCAGCTTTGGGGGGCTCACACAAGAGACCCAGTACTTC; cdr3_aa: CASSFGGLTQETQYF
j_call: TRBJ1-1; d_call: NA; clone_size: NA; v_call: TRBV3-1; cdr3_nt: TGTGCCAGCAGCCCGTCTGCCTACACTGAAGCTTTCTTT; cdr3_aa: CASSPSAYTEAFF
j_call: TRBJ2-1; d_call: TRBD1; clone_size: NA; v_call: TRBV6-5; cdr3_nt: TGTGCCAGCAGTTACACCGGGACAGGGAATGAGCAGTTCTTC; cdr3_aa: CASSYTGTGNEQFF
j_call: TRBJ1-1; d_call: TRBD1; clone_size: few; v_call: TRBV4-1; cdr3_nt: TGCGCCAGCAGCGCCACCTCCCCGGGACAGGGTATGTTAACTGAAGCTTTCTTT; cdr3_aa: CASSATSPGQGMLTEAFF
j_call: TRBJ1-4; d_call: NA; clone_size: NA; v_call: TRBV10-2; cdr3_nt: TGCGCCAGCAGTGACCAAGGGTGGCTTTCCAGGACTAATGAAAAACTGTTTTTT; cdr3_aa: CASSDQGWLSRTNEKLFF
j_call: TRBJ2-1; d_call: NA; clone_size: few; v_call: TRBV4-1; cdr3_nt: TGCGCCAGCAGCTCAATCCTCTTCTACAATGAGCAGTTCTTC; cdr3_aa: CASSSILFYNEQFF
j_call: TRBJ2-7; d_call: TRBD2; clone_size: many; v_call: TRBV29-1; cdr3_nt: TGCAGCTGGACTAGCGGGAGCTCCTACGAGCAGTACTTC; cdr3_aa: CSWTSGSSYEQYF
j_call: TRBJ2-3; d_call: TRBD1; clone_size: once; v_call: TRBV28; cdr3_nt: TGTGCCAGCAGTTTTGTTCAGGGACAGGGGTTGGATACGCAGTATTTT; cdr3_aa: CASSFVQGQGLDTQYF
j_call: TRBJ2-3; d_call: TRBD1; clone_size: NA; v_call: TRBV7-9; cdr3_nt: TGTGCCAGCAGCCTAACCGGGACAGGGCCAGATACGCAGTATTTT; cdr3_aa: CASSLTGTGPDTQYF
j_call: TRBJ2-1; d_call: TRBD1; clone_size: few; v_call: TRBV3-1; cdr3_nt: TGTGCCAGCAGCCAACTAGGACAGGGGGAATTTGATTTGGATTACAATGAGCAGTTCTTC; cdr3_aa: CASSQLGQGEFDLDYNEQFF
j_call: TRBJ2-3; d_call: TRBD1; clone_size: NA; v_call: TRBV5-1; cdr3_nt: TGCGCCAGCAGCTTCGGACAGGGAAGAGATACGCAGTATTTT; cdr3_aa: CASSFGQGRDTQYF
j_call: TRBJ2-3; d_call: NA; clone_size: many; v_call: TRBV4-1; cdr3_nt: TGCGCCAGCAGCCAAGATTCGCTCCGGGCAGATACGCAGTATTTT; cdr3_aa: CASSQDSLRADTQYF
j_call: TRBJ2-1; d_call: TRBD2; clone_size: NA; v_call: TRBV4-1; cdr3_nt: TGCGCCAGCAGCCAAGAATTTCAGCGGGGGCCTTACAATGAGCAGTTCTTC; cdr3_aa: CASSQEFQRGPYNEQFF
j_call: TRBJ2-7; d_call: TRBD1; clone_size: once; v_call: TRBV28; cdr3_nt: TGTGCCAGTAAACTGGGGGACAGTAACTACGAGCAGTACTTC; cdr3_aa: CASKLGDSNYEQYF
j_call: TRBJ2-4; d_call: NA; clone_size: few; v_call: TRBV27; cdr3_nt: TGTGCCAGCAGTCGGACAACTTTAGCCAAAAACATTCAGTACTTC; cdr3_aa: CASSRTTLAKNIQYF
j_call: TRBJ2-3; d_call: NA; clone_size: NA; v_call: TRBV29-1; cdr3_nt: TGCAGCGGGGTGGAGACCACAGATACGCAGTATTTT; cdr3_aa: CSGVETTDTQYF
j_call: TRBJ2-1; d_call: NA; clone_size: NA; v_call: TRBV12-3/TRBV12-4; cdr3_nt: TGTGCCAGCAGTTTAGGGGCCCGGGGGTCAGATGAGCAGTTCTTC; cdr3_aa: CASSLGARGSDEQFF
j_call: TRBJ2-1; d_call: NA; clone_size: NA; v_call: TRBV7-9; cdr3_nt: TGTGCCAGCAGCCCCCGGAGGGGGGACAGACCCTACAATGAGCAGTTCTTC; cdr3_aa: CASSPRRGDRPYNEQFF
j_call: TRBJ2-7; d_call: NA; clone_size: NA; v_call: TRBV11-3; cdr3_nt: TGTGCCAGCAGCTCGCCAGGAAGCCCGGGAGACCAATACGAGCAGTACTTC; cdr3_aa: CASSSPGSPGDQYEQYF
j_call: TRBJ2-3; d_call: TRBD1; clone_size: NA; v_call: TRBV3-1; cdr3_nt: TGTGCCAGCAGCCCCTCTCAGGACAGGGTGGGAGATACGCAGTATTTT; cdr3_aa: CASSPSQDRVGDTQYF